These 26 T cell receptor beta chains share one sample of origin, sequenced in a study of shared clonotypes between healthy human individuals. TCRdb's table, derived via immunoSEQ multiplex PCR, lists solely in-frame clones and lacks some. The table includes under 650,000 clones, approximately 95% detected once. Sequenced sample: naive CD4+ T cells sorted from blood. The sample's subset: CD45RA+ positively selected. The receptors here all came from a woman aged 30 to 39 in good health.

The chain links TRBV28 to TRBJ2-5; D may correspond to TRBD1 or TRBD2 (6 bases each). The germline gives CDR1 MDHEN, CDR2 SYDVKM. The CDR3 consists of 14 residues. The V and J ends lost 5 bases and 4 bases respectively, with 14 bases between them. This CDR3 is CASSGGGVAETQYF. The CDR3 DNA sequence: TGTGCCAGCAGTGGAGGGGGAGTGGCAGAGACCCAGTACTTC.

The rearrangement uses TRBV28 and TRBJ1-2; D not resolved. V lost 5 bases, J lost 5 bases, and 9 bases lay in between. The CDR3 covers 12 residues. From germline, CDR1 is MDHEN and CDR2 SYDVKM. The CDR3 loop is CASSPSQYGYTF. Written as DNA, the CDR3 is TGTGCCAGCAGTCCCAGTCAGTATGGCTACACCTTC.

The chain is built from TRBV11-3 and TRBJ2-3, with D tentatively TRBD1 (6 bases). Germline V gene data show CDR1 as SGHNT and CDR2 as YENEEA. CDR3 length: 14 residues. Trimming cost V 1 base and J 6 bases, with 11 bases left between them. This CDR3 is CASSLVGGGDTQYF. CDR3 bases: TGTGCCAGCAGCTTAGTTGGGGGCGGCGATACGCAGTATTTT. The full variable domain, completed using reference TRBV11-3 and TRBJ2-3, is EAGVVQSPRYKIIEKKQPVAFWCNPISGHNTLYWYLQNLGQGPELLIRYENEEAVDDSQLPKDRFSAERLKGVDSTLKIQPAELGDSAVYLCASSLVGGGDTQYFGPGTRLTVL.

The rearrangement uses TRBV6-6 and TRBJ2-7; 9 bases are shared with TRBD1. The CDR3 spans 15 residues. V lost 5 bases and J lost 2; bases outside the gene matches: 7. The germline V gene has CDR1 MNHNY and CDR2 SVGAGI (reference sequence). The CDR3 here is CASSQPGQGPYEQYF. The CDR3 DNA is TGTGCCAGCAGTCAACCGGGACAGGGCCCCTACGAGCAGTACTTC.

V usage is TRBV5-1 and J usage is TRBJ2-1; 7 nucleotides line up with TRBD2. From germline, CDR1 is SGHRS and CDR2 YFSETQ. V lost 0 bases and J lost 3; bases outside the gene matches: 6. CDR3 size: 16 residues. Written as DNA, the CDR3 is TGCGCCAGCAGCTTGGCGGGCGGGGGAAGCTACAATGAGCAGTTCTTC. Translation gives CASSLAGGGSYNEQFF.

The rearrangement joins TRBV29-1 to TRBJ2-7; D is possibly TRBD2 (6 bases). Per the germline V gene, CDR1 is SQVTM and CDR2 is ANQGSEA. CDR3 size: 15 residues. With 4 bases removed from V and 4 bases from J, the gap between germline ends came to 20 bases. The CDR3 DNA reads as TGCAGCGTTGGGTTGCGACTGGGGGGTCAATACGAGCAGTACTTC. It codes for CSVGLRLGGQYEQYF.

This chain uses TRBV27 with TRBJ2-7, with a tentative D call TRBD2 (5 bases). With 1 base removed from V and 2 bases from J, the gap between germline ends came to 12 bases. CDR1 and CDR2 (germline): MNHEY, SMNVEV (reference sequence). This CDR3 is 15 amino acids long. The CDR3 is CASSLYWTSTYEQYF. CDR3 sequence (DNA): TGTGCCAGCAGTTTATACTGGACTTCAACCTACGAGCAGTACTTC.

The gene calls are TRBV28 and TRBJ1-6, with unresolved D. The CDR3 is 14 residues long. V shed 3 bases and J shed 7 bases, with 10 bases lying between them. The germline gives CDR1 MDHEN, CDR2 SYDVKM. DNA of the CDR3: TGTGCCAGCAGTTTTATGGGATACAATTCACCCCTCCACTTT. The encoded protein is CASSFMGYNSPLHF.

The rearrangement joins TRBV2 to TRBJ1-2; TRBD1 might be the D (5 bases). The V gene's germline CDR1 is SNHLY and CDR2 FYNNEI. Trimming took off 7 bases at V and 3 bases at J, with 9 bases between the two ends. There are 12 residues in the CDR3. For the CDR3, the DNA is TGTGCCAGCAAGTCGGGGGACTATGGCTACACCTTC. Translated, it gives CASKSGDYGYTF.

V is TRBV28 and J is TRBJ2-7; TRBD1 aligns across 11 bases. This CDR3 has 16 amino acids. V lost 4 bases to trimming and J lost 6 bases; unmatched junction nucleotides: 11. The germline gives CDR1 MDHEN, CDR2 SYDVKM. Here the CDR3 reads CASSSKRDRGSGEQYF. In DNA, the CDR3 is TGTGCCAGCAGTTCAAAGCGGGACAGGGGGTCCGGCGAGCAGTACTTC.

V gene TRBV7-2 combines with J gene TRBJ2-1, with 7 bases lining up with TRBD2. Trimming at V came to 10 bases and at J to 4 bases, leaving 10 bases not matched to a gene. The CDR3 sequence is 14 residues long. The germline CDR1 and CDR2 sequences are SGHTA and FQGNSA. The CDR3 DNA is TGTGCCACCTGCGAAGCGGGACCTTACAATGAGCAGTTCTTC. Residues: CATCEAGPYNEQFF.

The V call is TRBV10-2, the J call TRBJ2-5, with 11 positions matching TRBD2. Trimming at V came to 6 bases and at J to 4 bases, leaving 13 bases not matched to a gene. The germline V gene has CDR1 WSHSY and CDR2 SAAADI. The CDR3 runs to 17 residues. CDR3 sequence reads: CASSDRTGTSGTETQYF. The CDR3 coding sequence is TGCGCCAGCAGCGACCGGACCGGGACTAGCGGCACAGAGACCCAGTACTTC.

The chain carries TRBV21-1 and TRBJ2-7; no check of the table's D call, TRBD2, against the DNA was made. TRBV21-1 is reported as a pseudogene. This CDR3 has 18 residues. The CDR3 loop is CASSKGALRRESSYEQYF. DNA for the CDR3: TGTGCCAGCAGCAAAGGTGCACTCAGGCGGGAGAGCTCCTACGAGCAGTACTTC.

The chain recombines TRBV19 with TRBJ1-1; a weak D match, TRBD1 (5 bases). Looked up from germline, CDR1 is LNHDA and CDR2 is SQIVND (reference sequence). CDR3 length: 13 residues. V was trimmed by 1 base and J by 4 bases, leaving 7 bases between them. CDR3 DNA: TGTGCCAGTAGTATAGGTGGGGGCACTGAAGCTTTCTTT. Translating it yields CASSIGGGTEAFF.

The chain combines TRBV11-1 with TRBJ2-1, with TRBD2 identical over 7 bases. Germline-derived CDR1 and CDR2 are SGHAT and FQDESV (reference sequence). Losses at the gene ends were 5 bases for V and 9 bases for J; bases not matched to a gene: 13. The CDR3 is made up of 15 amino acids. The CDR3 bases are TGTGCCAGCAGCCGAGGACCAAGCGGGATCCTTGAGCAGTTCTTC. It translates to CASSRGPSGILEQFF.

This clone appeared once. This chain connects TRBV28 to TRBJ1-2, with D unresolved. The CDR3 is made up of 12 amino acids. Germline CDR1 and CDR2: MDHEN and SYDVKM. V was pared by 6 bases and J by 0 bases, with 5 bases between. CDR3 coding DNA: TGTGCCAGCAGCGTCACTAACTATGGCTACACCTTC. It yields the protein CASSVTNYGYTF.

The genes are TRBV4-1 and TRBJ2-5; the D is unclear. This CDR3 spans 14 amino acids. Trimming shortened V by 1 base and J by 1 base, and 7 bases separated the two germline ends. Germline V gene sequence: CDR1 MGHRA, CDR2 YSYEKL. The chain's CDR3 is CASSQVVGQETQYF. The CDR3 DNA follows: TGCGCCAGCAGCCAAGTGGTAGGCCAAGAGACCCAGTACTTC.

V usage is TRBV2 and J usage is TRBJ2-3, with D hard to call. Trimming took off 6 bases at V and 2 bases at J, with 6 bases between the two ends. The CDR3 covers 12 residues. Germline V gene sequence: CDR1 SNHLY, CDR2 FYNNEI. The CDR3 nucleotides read TGTGCCAGCAGGTTATTCACAGATACGCAGTATTTT. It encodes CASRLFTDTQYF.

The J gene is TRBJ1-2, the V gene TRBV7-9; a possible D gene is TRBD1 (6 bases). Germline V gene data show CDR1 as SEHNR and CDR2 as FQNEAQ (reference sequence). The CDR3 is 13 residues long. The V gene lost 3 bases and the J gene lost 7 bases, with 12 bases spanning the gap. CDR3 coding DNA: TGTGCCAGCAGCTTGACCGGGGGCCGTGGCTACACCTTC. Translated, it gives CASSLTGGRGYTF.

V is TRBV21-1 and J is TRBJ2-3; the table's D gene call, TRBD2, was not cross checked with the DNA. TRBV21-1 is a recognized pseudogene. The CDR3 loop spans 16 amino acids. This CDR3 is CASSTGLAASTDTQYF. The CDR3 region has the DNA TGTGCCAGCAGCACAGGACTAGCGGCCAGCACAGATACGCAGTATTTT.

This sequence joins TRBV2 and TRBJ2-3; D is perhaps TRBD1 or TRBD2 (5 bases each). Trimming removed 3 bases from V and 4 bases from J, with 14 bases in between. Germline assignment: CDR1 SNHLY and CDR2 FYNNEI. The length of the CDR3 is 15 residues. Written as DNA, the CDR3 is TGTGCCAGCAGTGAGGGCGGCCCGGGACCAGATACGCAGTATTTT. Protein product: CASSEGGPGPDTQYF. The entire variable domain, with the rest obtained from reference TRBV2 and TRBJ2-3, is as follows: EPEVTQTPSHQVTQMGQEVILRCVPISNHLYFYWYRQILGQKVEFLVSFYNNEISEKSEIFDDQFSVERPDGSNFTLKIRSTKLEDSAMYFCASSEGGPGPDTQYFGPGTRLTVL.

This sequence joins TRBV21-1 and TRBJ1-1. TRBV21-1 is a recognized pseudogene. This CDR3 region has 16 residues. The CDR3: CASSKAPVPRDTEAFF. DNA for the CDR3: TGTGCCAGCAGCAAAGCTCCCGTCCCGCGGGACACTGAAGCTTTCTTT.

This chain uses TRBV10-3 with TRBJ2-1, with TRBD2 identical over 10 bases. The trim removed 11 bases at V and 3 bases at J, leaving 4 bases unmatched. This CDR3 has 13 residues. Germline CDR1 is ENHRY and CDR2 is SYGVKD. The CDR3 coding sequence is TGTGCCTCAAGACTAGCGGGCTACAATGAGCAGTTCTTC. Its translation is CASRLAGYNEQFF.

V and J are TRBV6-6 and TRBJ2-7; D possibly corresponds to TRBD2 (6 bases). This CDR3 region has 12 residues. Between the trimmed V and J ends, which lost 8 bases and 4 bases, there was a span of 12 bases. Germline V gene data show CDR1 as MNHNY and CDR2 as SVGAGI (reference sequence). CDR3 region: CASGDFRYEQYF. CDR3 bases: TGTGCCAGCGGGGACTTTCGATACGAGCAGTACTTC.

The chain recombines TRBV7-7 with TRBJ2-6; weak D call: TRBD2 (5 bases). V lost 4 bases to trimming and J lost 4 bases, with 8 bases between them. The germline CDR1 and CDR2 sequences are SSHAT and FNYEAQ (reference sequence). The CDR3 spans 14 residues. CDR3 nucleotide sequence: TGTGCCAGCAGCTCCTCGGGGGGGGCCAACGTCCTGACTTTC. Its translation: CASSSSGGANVLTF.

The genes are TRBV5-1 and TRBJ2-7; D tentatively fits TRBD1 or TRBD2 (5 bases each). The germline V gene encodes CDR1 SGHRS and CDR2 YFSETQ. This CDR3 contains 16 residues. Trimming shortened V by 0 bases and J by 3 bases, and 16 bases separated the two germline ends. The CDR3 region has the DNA TGCGCCAGCAGCTTGGCCCTTGGGGGTCGGAACTACGAGCAGTACTTC. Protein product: CASSLALGGRNYEQYF.